The rows below give T cell receptor beta chains drawn from one sample of a study of beta chain features in type 1 diabetes. The data were produced by immunoSEQ multiplex PCR, yet TCRdb's version contains in-frame clones alone and is incomplete. The sample has nearly 350,000 clones, approximately 9.7% seen once; the top ten hold less than 1.2%. The sequencing sample was made of central memory CD4+ T cells from blood. These receptors were taken from a man in his thirties or forties with type 1 diabetes. The CDR3 runs from the conserved cysteine through the conserved F or W. D genes are given only for firm matches. Clone size is stated in some rows and not others, as once, few, many or a class when expanded.

CASSDSDTQYF,TGTGCCAGCTCAGACTCAGATACGCAGTATTTT,TRBV18,-,TRBJ2-3,-
CASSQDHGRGATFSYEQYF,TGCGCCAGCAGCCAAGATCATGGGCGGGGGGCCACATTCTCCTACGAGCAGTACTTC,TRBV4-1,TRBD2,TRBJ2-7,many
CASTLFDGDYNSPLHF,TGTGCCAGCACCCTATTTGACGGAGACTATAATTCACCCCTCCACTTT,TRBV21-1,-,TRBJ1-6,-
CASIDRGGGNTIYF,TGTGCCAGCATCGACAGGGGCGGTGGAAACACCATATATTTT,TRBV7-2,TRBD1,TRBJ1-3,few
CASSSPGDGNQPQHF,TGTGCCAGCAGTTCCCCCGGGGATGGCAATCAGCCCCAGCATTTT,TRBV28,-,TRBJ1-5,-
CASSLLRDNEKLFF,TGTGCCAGCTCACTTCTCCGGGATAATGAAAAACTGTTTTTT,TRBV18,-,TRBJ1-4,few
CSVTRQSYNSPLHF,TGCAGCGTTACCCGACAGAGCTATAATTCACCCCTCCACTTT,TRBV29-1,-,TRBJ1-6,few
CASRTGPSSQETQYF,TGCGCCAGCCGAACGGGGCCCTCTTCCCAAGAGACCCAGTACTTC,TRBV5-1,-,TRBJ2-5,-
CASSTDTTTGELFF,TGTGCCAGCAGTACGGACACAACCACCGGGGAGCTGTTTTTT,TRBV2,-,TRBJ2-2,few
CASSQKSGSPQHF,TGTGCCAGCAGCCAGAAATCGGGGTCGCCCCAGCATTTT,TRBV14,-,TRBJ1-5,few
CAWSGASKNIQYF,TGTGCCTGGAGTGGGGCTTCCAAAAACATTCAGTACTTC,TRBV30,-,TRBJ2-4,many
CASSQDRPINQPQHF,TGCGCCAGCAGCCAAGATAGGCCGATAAATCAGCCCCAGCATTTT,TRBV4-3,-,TRBJ1-5,few
CASSLVRGRNTEAFF,TGTGCCAGCAGCTTAGTTAGGGGACGGAACACTGAAGCTTTCTTT,TRBV7-2,-,TRBJ1-1,-
CASSPVRAMNTEAFF,TGTGCCAGCAGCCCCGTCCGGGCCATGAACACTGAAGCTTTCTTT,TRBV7-9,-,TRBJ1-1,few
CASSVAVNTEAFF,TGTGCCAGCAGCGTAGCGGTGAACACTGAAGCTTTCTTT,TRBV9,-,TRBJ1-1,-
CASSPETGSSYEQYF,TGTGCCAGCTCACCAGAGACGGGAAGCTCCTACGAGCAGTACTTC,TRBV18,-,TRBJ2-7,few
CASSPGLAYEQYF,TGTGCCAGCTCACCAGGACTAGCCTACGAGCAGTACTTC,TRBV18,TRBD2,TRBJ2-7,-
CASSPGQGVNTGELFF,TGTGCCAGCAGTCCGGGACAGGGGGTTAACACCGGGGAGCTGTTTTTT,TRBV6-6,TRBD1,TRBJ2-2,-
CAISDSRSGETQYF,TGTGCCATCAGTGACTCCCGAAGTGGGGAGACCCAGTACTTC,TRBV10-3,-,TRBJ2-5,few
CASSPLAGYEQYF,TGTGCCAGCAGTCCCCTAGCAGGCTACGAGCAGTACTTC,TRBV28,-,TRBJ2-7,-
CASSSGLSTDTQYF,TGTGCCAGCAGCTCCGGACTTAGCACAGATACGCAGTATTTT,TRBV7-6,-,TRBJ2-3,few
CAISGSTGANTYNEQFF,TGTGCCATCAGTGGGTCTACAGGGGCGAACACCTACAATGAGCAGTTCTTC,TRBV10-3,TRBD1,TRBJ2-1,few
CASSLSGTGGPDTQYF,TGTGCCAGCAGCTTGTCCGGGACAGGGGGCCCAGATACGCAGTATTTT,TRBV7-2,TRBD1,TRBJ2-3,few
CSADELNTEAFF,TGCAGCGCTGACGAACTGAACACTGAAGCTTTCTTT,TRBV29-1,-,TRBJ1-1,-
CASSPRGVSYEQYF,TGTGCCAGCAGCCCGCGAGGGGTCTCCTACGAGCAGTACTTC,TRBV7-2,-,TRBJ2-7,few
CAITPFSYNEQFF,TGTGCCATCACACCGTTCTCCTACAATGAGCAGTTCTTC,TRBV10-3,-,TRBJ2-1,few
CASSQDRGWNTGELFF,TGCGCCAGCAGCCAAGATAGGGGTTGGAACACCGGGGAGCTGTTTTTT,TRBV4-3,-,TRBJ2-2,-
CASSLGGQPVEQYF,TGTGCCAGCAGTTTGGGAGGACAGCCTGTAGAGCAGTACTTC,TRBV28,-,TRBJ2-7,-
CASSYQGGDQETQYF,TGTGCCAGCAGTTATCAGGGTGGAGACCAAGAGACCCAGTACTTC,TRBV6-5,-,TRBJ2-5,few
CASSVEDNQPQHF,TGTGCCAGCAGCGTAGAGGACAATCAGCCCCAGCATTTT,TRBV9,-,TRBJ1-5,few
CAWSDPWEKLFF,TGTGCCTGGAGTGACCCATGGGAAAAACTGTTTTTT,TRBV30,-,TRBJ1-4,few
CASIEAASSSYNSPLHF,TGTGCCAGCATTGAGGCAGCCTCGAGCTCCTATAATTCACCCCTCCACTTT,TRBV28,-,TRBJ1-6,-
CASSSLSGNTIYF,TGTGCCAGCAGTTCCCTCTCTGGAAACACCATATATTTT,TRBV6-5,-,TRBJ1-3,few
CATSRVQTRDTEAFF,TGTGCCACCAGCAGAGTACAGACAAGGGACACTGAAGCTTTCTTT,TRBV15,-,TRBJ1-1,-
CASSLEITHEQYF,TGTGCCAGCAGCTTAGAAATCACACACGAGCAGTACTTC,TRBV11-2,-,TRBJ2-7,-
CASREGIEQYF,TGTGCCAGTAGGGAAGGGATCGAGCAGTACTTC,TRBV19,-,TRBJ2-7,-
CASSRATRDSSFF,TGTGCCAGCAGTCGGGCTACCCGGGACAGCTCGTTCTTC,TRBV27,TRBD1,TRBJ2-1,-
CSVVPNGSYEQYF,TGCAGCGTTGTTCCGAATGGTTCCTACGAGCAGTACTTC,TRBV29-1,-,TRBJ2-7,few
CASSGDRDGYGYTF,TGTGCCAGCAGTGGGGACAGGGACGGCTATGGCTACACCTTC,TRBV2,TRBD1,TRBJ1-2,few
CASSQADRGREQYF,TGCGCCAGCAGCCAAGCGGATAGGGGACGCGAGCAGTACTTC,TRBV4-1,-,TRBJ2-7,-
CASSSTGQGGEKLFF,TGTGCCAGCAGTTCCACGGGACAGGGCGGGGAAAAACTGTTTTTT,TRBV7-2,TRBD1,TRBJ1-4,few